These 18 T cell receptor beta chains were sequenced from one sample in a study of T cells in Graves' hyperthyroidism and ophthalmopathy. RNA transcripts provided the source from which TCR beta CDR3 regions were amplified. TCR CDR3 regions were first amplified by RT-PCR with HTBI primers. In TCRdb, the multiplex PCR reads were re-called with MiXCR into one record per CDR3 protein. The data contain about 95,000 distinct CDR3 sequences, roughly 37% of them seen just once; the ten biggest clones take up roughly a tenth. Material for sequencing was peripheral blood or thyroid tissue (not recorded which). The receptors shown here come from a woman aged 25 to 45 with Graves' hyperthyroidism.

The chain joins TRBV20-1 to TRBJ2-7, with unresolved D. The CDR3 is 11 residues long. V was shortened by 7 bases and J by 2 bases, with 9 bases between the two germline ends. Germline V gene data show CDR1 as DFQATT and CDR2 as SNEGSKA (reference sequence). The CDR3: CSVGGPYEQYF. CDR3 DNA: TGCAGTGTGGGCGGTCCCTACGAGCAGTACTTC.

This clonotype has ten or more counts. The V call is TRBV6-1, the J call TRBJ1-1; D gene unclear. V lost 8 bases, J lost 3 bases, and 13 bases lay in between. The CDR3 is 13 residues long. Germline assignment: CDR1 MNHNS and CDR2 SASEGT. In nucleotides, the CDR3 is TGTGCCAGCTCAACAGTCCAGGACACTGAAGCTTTCTTT. It is translated as CASSTVQDTEAFF.

This clonotype was recorded many times. V is TRBV7-3 and J is TRBJ1-2; D is undetermined. Germline assignment: CDR1 SGHTA and CDR2 FQGTGA. The V gene lost 5 bases and the J gene lost 0 bases, with 13 bases spanning the gap. This CDR3 has 15 amino acids. The CDR3 reads CASSPTVGANYGYTF. CDR3 nucleotide sequence: TGTGCCAGCAGCCCTACAGTGGGAGCTAACTATGGCTACACCTTC.

Regarding this clonotype: A read error may be the cause here, since a much bigger clone is one base away. V is TRBV2 and J is TRBJ1-4; possibly TRBD1 for D (5 bases). This CDR3 region has 16 residues. Germline values: CDR1 SNHLY, CDR2 FYNNEI. The CDR3 sequence: CASSERQGNTNEKLCF. CDR3 bases: TGTGCCAGCAGTGAGCGTCAGGGAAACACTAATGAAAAACTGTGTTTT.

With regard to this clonotype: Without the conserved terminal phenylalanine or tryptophan, this CDR3 likely stems from a read error. The CDR3 spells CASSYPDTQYS. The DNA of the CDR3 is TGCGCCAGCAGTTATCCCGATACGCAGTATTCT. The gene calls are TRBV5-1 and TRBJ2-3; no reliable D call. Germline CDR1 SGHRS, CDR2 YFSETQ. The CDR3 spans 11 residues. V dropped 5 bases and J dropped 6 bases, with 7 bases sitting between them.

This clonotype was seen ten or more times. The J gene is TRBJ2-7, the V gene TRBV27; 8 bases are a match to TRBD1. CDR1 and CDR2 (germline): MNHEY, SMNVEV (reference sequence). This CDR3 region has 15 residues. V dropped 3 bases and J dropped 3; count of bases not matched to a gene: 7. Written as DNA, the CDR3 is TGTGCCAGCAGTTTCAGGCGGGACAGGATCTACGAGCAGTACTTC. It codes for CASSFRRDRIYEQYF.

Concerning this clonotype: The CDR3 carries no conserved terminal phenylalanine or tryptophan, so it likely arises from a read error. The chain recombines TRBV7-2 with TRBJ1-2, with 7 bases identical to TRBD1. Germline-derived CDR1 and CDR2 are SGHTA and FQGNSA. The CDR3 is 11 amino acids. Germline trimming cut 4 bases from V and 8 bases from J; bases unmatched to any gene: 1. This chain's CDR3 is CASSSRGGYTL. CDR3 coding DNA: TGTGCCAGCAGCTCCAGGGGGGGCTACACCCTC.

As concerns this clonotype: No conserved phenylalanine or tryptophan ends this CDR3, so it is likely a read error. The rearrangement uses TRBV5-1 and TRBJ1-1, with 12 bases aligning to TRBD1. The germline gives CDR1 SGHRS, CDR2 YFSETQ. V shed 4 bases and J 6 bases; nucleotides not matched to a gene: 7. This CDR3 has 15 amino acids. As DNA, the CDR3 is TGCGCCAGCAGCATCCGGGACAGGGGGCCCGCTGAAGCTTTCCTC. It specifies CASSIRDRGPAEAFL.

This clonotype was counted many times. The chain links TRBV5-4 to TRBJ1-1; D is unresolved. The V gene's germline CDR1 is SGHNT and CDR2 YYREEE (reference sequence). Trimming stripped 1 base from V and 11 bases from J, with 18 bases between. The CDR3 has 14 residues. CDR3 protein: CASSLFSSTRSAFF. The CDR3 DNA reads TGTGCCAGCAGCTTGTTCAGTTCGACTCGCTCCGCTTTCTTT.

This clonotype qualifies as medium-sized. The rearrangement uses TRBV10-3 and TRBJ1-5; D unresolved. The germline V gene has CDR1 ENHRY and CDR2 SYGVKD. This CDR3 spans 14 amino acids. Trimming took 2 bases from V and 4 from J, leaving 9 bases between them. Written as DNA, the CDR3 is TGTGCCATCAGTGAGCTCTGGGCTAATCAGCCCCAGCATTTT. This translates into CAISELWANQPQHF.

The chain couples TRBV20-1 to TRBJ1-3, with a weak D call TRBD1 (5 bases). The CDR3 covers 13 residues. From germline, CDR1 is DFQATT and CDR2 SNEGSKA (reference sequence). The V end was cut by 3 bases, the J end by 10 bases, with 16 bases between. The CDR3 loop is CSASKQVGETIYF. Here the CDR3 DNA reads TGCAGTGCTAGTAAACAGGTGGGAGAGACCATATATTTT.

V gene TRBV10-3 combines with J gene TRBJ1-2; D is unclear. This CDR3 is 11 amino acids long. Trimming removed 4 bases from V and 4 bases from J, with 4 bases in between. Germline V gene lookup returns CDR1 ENHRY and CDR2 SYGVKD. CDR3 amino acids: CAISGGYGYTF. The CDR3 region has the DNA TGTGCCATCAGTGGGGGCTATGGCTACACCTTC.

The gene calls are TRBV11-1 and TRBJ2-5; TRBD1 matches 10 bases. The CDR3 contains 16 residues. Germline V gives CDR1 SGHAT, CDR2 FQDESV (reference sequence). Unmatched junction bases numbered 12, after V lost 6 bases and J lost 5 bases. CDR3 nucleotide sequence: TGTGCCAGCAGTTTGATGCCCGGGACAGGGGATGAGACCCAGTACTTC. The encoded protein is CASSLMPGTGDETQYF.

This clonotype was seen at least ten times. V and J are TRBV4-1 and TRBJ2-7; 12 bases fit TRBD1. The CDR3 has 15 residues. The trim removed 4 bases at V and 5 bases at J, leaving 6 bases unmatched. Germline assignment: CDR1 MGHRA and CDR2 YSYEKL. The CDR3: CASSLRDRGPHEQYF. CDR3 DNA: TGCGCCAGCAGCCTGCGGGACAGGGGGCCCCACGAGCAGTACTTC.

Only a few counts were recorded for this clonotype. It is unclear where the CDR3 begins or ends on the DNA, so no DNA is shown, and the CDR3 is as TCRdb lists it. The rearrangement uses TRBV7-3 and TRBJ2-5; TRBD2, as called in the table, went unchecked against the DNA. Termini included, the CDR3 measures 21 amino acids. CDR1 and CDR2 from the germline V gene are SGHTA and FQGTGA. CDR3: CASSFYICSARAGLADGTQYF.

This clonotype has only a few counts. The CDR3 coding sequence is TGCAGCGTGGGGGAGGCCTACGAGCAGTACTTC. This gives the protein CSVGEAYEQYF. The genes are TRBV29-1 and TRBJ2-7; D is perhaps TRBD2 (6 bases). V lost 6 bases and J lost 2, with 8 bases in between. Germline loops: CDR1 SQVTM, CDR2 ANQGSEA. CDR3 length: 11 amino acids.

The sample holds many counts of this clonotype. The rearrangement links TRBV27 to TRBJ2-5; TRBD1 aligns across 10 bases. This CDR3 contains 16 residues. Per the germline V gene, CDR1 is MNHEY and CDR2 is SMNVEV (reference sequence). After removal of 5 bases from V and 0 bases from J, the junction contained 6 bases not matched to a gene. The CDR3 region has the DNA TGTGCCAGCAGTCCCGGGACAGGGGATTACCAAGAGACCCAGTACTTC. Protein: CASSPGTGDYQETQYF.

The rearrangement links TRBV10-3 to TRBJ2-7; 9 nucleotides match TRBD1. This CDR3 contains 16 residues. Germline lookup yields CDR1 ENHRY and CDR2 SYGVKD. The junction had 13 bases not matched to a gene; V was cut back by 4 bases and J by 6 bases. CDR3 sequence reads: CAISARPGQGTSEQYF. CDR3 sequence (DNA): TGTGCCATCAGTGCTAGACCGGGACAGGGAACTTCCGAGCAGTACTTC.